A selection of T cell receptor beta chains follows, all from one sample in a study of T-cell reconstitution after alpha-beta-depleted transplantation in children. In TCRdb, the PCR reads were re-called with MiXCR into one record per CDR3 protein. The sample lists hundreds of thousands of distinct CDR3 sequences, 10% to 15% seen once, with about 2.2% in the top ten. The starting material was PBMCs, mostly from graft donor cells, obtained 360 days after TCRalphabeta/CD19-depleted stem cell transplant. The source of these receptors is a male patient aged 5 to 17 who had a stem cell transplant for acute myeloid leukemia, so the T cells may come from the graft donor. CDR3s include the opening cysteine and the closing phenylalanine or tryptophan. Some rows have no size entry. The others give once, few or many, or a class for an expanded clone.

V gene	clone size	J gene	CDR3 protein
TRBV6-2/TRBV6-3	NA	TRBJ2-2	CASSYSFPSATGELFF
TRBV24-1	NA	TRBJ1-2	CATSDSGQFYGYTF
TRBV28	NA	TRBJ1-2	CASSPPDRFNYGYTF
TRBV3-1	NA	TRBJ2-1	CASSPGLAENSYNEQFF
TRBV9	few	TRBJ2-7	CASSGGGLAGPLKGEQYF
TRBV20-1	NA	TRBJ2-3	CSASDSARNTDTQYF
TRBV9	NA	TRBJ2-5	CASSPRGQWDSQYF
TRBV25-1	few	TRBJ2-1	CASSSHPPSGSLSYNEQFF
TRBV9	many	TRBJ2-1	CASSPQAFSYNEQFF
TRBV5-1	NA	TRBJ2-1	CASSRDRGRGDEQFF
TRBV29-1	few	TRBJ2-1	CSVTGFPRGNEQFF
TRBV28	NA	TRBJ2-1	CATRLAGGLWDEQFF
TRBV2	NA	TRBJ2-6	CAKQGTGANVLTF
TRBV29-1	once	TRBJ2-2	CSVVISLGELFF
TRBV24-1	NA	TRBJ2-5	CATSGLADQETQYF
TRBV30	NA	TRBJ2-1	CAWSGVRTPHNEQFF
TRBV29-1	few	TRBJ2-7	CSVAGTSHAEQYF
TRBV19	NA	TRBJ2-5	CASSVGRKETQYF
TRBV7-9	many	TRBJ2-4	CASSAANIQYF
TRBV29-1	many	TRBJ1-1	CSVGATGPMNTEAFF
TRBV7-4	NA	TRBJ2-1	CASSLTDIYNEQFF
TRBV3-1	NA	TRBJ2-5	CASSQDAGVSETQYF
TRBV21-1	many	TRBJ1-4	CASSKAVDRASKRTNEKLFF
TRBV4-3	NA	TRBJ2-6	CASSQDPDREGFRANVLTF
TRBV11-2	few	TRBJ2-3	CASSLDPIAGADTQYF
TRBV15	few	TRBJ2-3	CATPGQLSTDTQYF
TRBV4-3	NA	TRBJ2-7	CASSQDRVSGREQYF
TRBV20-1	few	TRBJ2-7	CCARDRSLQLTYEQYF
TRBV7-9	NA	TRBJ2-2	CASSPGDPNTGELFF
TRBV6-2/TRBV6-3	many	TRBJ2-1	CASSRTTGTLRPSYNEQFF
TRBV18	NA	TRBJ2-5	CASSPPGQYQETQYF
TRBV29-1	NA	TRBJ2-2	CSVGTIATGELFF
TRBV11-3	few	TRBJ2-3	CASSLGGEGSADTQYF
TRBV24-1	few	TRBJ2-6	CATSGNGVLSGANVLTF
TRBV21-1	NA	TRBJ2-7	CASRWEGSYEQYF
TRBV20-1	NA	TRBJ2-7	CSAFSPYEQYF
TRBV12-3/TRBV12-4	few	TRBJ1-1	CASSLAKRSRGTEAFF
TRBV19	few	TRBJ2-1	CASSTYAGVGPHGYNEQFF
TRBV9	NA	TRBJ2-7	CASSVSGSRSYEQYF
TRBV28	NA	TRBJ2-3	CASSPLTAVFTDTQYF
TRBV5-4	NA	TRBJ2-7	CASSGGLVLEQYF
TRBV24-1	NA	TRBJ2-7	CATSNGGGSVYEQYF
TRBV15	NA	TRBJ2-2	CATSRDGRTSGRGGELFF